These T cell receptor beta chains were read from a single sample in a study of CD8 T cells in Susac syndrome. MiXCR, applied by TCRdb to the immunoSEQ multiplex PCR reads, yields one record per CDR3 protein. Here the sample spans 130,000 or so distinct CDR3 sequences, roughly 94% being singletons. The sample consisted of CD4+ T cells from PBMCs. The receptor source for this set is a human donor in good health. Each CDR3 is given with its conserved first and last residue. Fields, in order: V gene, clone size, D gene, J gene, CDR3 DNA, CDR3 protein. D genes are given only for firm matches. Size is omitted from some rows. Given values are once, few, many or a class for expanded clones.

TRBV3-1,-,TRBD2,TRBJ2-1,TGTGCCAGCAGCCGGAGGGAGGGAAACAATGAGCAGTTCTTC,CASSRREGNNEQFF
TRBV10-2,-,-,TRBJ2-3,TGCGCCAGCACTTCAGGGACGAATACGCAGTATTTT,CASTSGTNTQYF
TRBV29-1,-,-,TRBJ2-1,TGCAGCGCCGAACGTTCAGGTCAGGGGCAGTTCTTC,CSAERSGQGQFF
TRBV19,-,TRBD2,TRBJ2-1,TGTGCCAGTACCCCTCCCCCACTAGCGGGAGTCACCAATGAGCAGTTCTTC,CASTPPPLAGVTNEQFF
TRBV7-9,once,-,TRBJ2-2,TGTGCCAGCAGCTTGGGGGACTCCGTCACCGGGGAGCTGTTTTTT,CASSLGDSVTGELFF
TRBV29-1,-,-,TRBJ1-6,TGCAGCGTTGTAGAAGGGTTTAATTCACCCCTCCACTTT,CSVVEGFNSPLHF
TRBV7-6,-,TRBD2,TRBJ2-5,TGTGCCAGCAGCCCCCGCGCGAGCGGGAGGGCTGTGACCCAGTACTTC,CASSPRASGRAVTQYF
TRBV20-1,-,-,TRBJ2-1,TGCAGTGCTAGTCCTTACAATGAGCAGTTCTTC,CSASPYNEQFF
TRBV4-1,-,-,TRBJ2-3,TGCGCCAGCAGCCAGGCCACCACCCGCACAGATACGCAGTATTTT,CASSQATTRTDTQYF
TRBV20-1,-,-,TRBJ2-3,TGCAGTGCTAGAGAAGGAGCAGATACGCAGTATTTT,CSAREGADTQYF
TRBV12-3/TRBV12-4,-,TRBD1,TRBJ1-5,TGTGCCAGCACCAGAGACAGGGGAGATCAGCCCCAGCATTTT,CASTRDRGDQPQHF
TRBV25-1,-,TRBD1,TRBJ2-7,TGTGCCAGCAGTGAATGGGGACAGGGTAAGCGCTACGAGCAGTACTTC,CASSEWGQGKRYEQYF
TRBV9,-,TRBD2,TRBJ2-3,TGTGCCAGCAGTGGGACTACCTCTTTCACAGATACGCAGTATTTT,CASSGTTSFTDTQYF
TRBV7-2,-,-,TRBJ2-3,TGTGCCAGCACATTGATGGAGGGACTCACAGATACGCAGTATTTT,CASTLMEGLTDTQYF
TRBV5-1,-,-,TRBJ1-2,TGCGCCAGCAGCTTGGGACCAGGGAATGGCTACACCTTC,CASSLGPGNGYTF
TRBV9,-,TRBD1,TRBJ1-2,TGTGCCAGCAGCGTCCGCTCCCGGGACAGGGAGGGTGGCTACACCTTC,CASSVRSRDREGGYTF
TRBV4-2,-,TRBD2,TRBJ2-1,TGTGCCAGCAGCCAGGCCTTGGCGGGAGGGCCCTACAATGAGCAGTTCTTC,CASSQALAGGPYNEQFF
TRBV5-1,-,TRBD2,TRBJ2-7,TGCGCCAGCAGCTTGGATCTCGGGAGGCCCCCCTACGAGCAGTACTTC,CASSLDLGRPPYEQYF
TRBV29-1,-,-,TRBJ2-1,TGCAGCGCCACTCTAGGTTATGAGCAGTTCTTC,CSATLGYEQFF
TRBV19,-,TRBD1,TRBJ1-1,TGTGCCAGTAGTACCAGGGGGCTTCACACTGAAGCTTTCTTT,CASSTRGLHTEAFF
TRBV5-1,few,-,TRBJ2-2,TGCGCCAGCAGCGACAGCGGTTCGAACACCGGGGAGCTTTTTTTT,CASSDSGSNTGELFF